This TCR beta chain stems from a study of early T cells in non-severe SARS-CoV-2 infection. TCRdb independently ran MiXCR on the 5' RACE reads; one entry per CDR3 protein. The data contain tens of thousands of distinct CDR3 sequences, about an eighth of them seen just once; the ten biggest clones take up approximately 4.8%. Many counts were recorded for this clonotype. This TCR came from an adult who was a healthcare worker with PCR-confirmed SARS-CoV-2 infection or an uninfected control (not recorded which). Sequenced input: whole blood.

The CDR3 region is CASSLVEEKQPQHF. The CDR3 DNA reads as TGTGCCAGCAGCTTGGTGGAGGAGAAACAGCCCCAGCATTTT. The J gene is TRBJ1-5, the V gene TRBV5-5, with D uncertain. The length of the CDR3 is 14 residues. Germline values: CDR1 SGHKS, CDR2 YYEKEE (reference sequence). V lost 0 bases to trimming and J lost 7 bases, with 11 bases between them.